The 29 T cell receptor beta chains listed next were all sequenced from one sample in a study of T cell repertoires in cytomegalovirus infection. A single record per CDR3 protein comes from TCRdb applying MiXCR to the reads. The repertoire has 85,000 to 130,000 distinct CDR3 sequences, about 25% of them found once; the top ten carry 39%. Sequencing was performed on CD8+ T cells from PBMCs. Receptor source: a human donor in good health (CMV status not recorded). Some clones in this sample may be carry-over from other donors' samples.

J is TRBJ2-2 and V is TRBV14; D not certain. There are 17 residues in the CDR3. The V gene lost 1 base and the J gene lost 4 bases, with 16 bases spanning the gap. Germline V lookup: CDR1 SGHDN, CDR2 FVKESK. CDR3 sequence: CASSQVSFQLFTGELFF. CDR3 DNA: TGTGCCAGCAGCCAAGTATCTTTCCAATTATTCACCGGGGAGCTGTTTTTT.

This clonotype occurred a few times. V is TRBV7-9 and J is TRBJ2-5; D is perhaps TRBD1 (6 bases). V lost 5 bases to trimming and J lost 2 bases, with 21 bases between them. Germline V gene lookup returns CDR1 SEHNR and CDR2 FQNEAQ (reference sequence). The CDR3 is 17 amino acids. The CDR3 sequence: CASSPRTVPLDQETQYF. The CDR3 DNA reads as TGTGCCAGCAGCCCTAGGACAGTCCCCTTAGATCAAGAGACCCAGTACTTC.

The CDR3 region has the DNA TGCGCCAGCAGCTTGGCCTTGGATATACCCTCACTAGCGGGAGCGGGCAATGAGCAGTTCTTC. Translation: CASSLALDIPSLAGAGNEQFF. V gene TRBV5-1 combines with J gene TRBJ2-1, with TRBD2 matching 11 bases. Germline V gene data show CDR1 as SGHRS and CDR2 as YFSETQ. The CDR3 spans 21 residues. The J segment lost 6 bases and the V segment lost 0 bases, leaving 20 bases of the junction unmatched. Using reference TRBV5-1 and TRBJ2-1 for the parts outside the CDR3, the full variable domain is KAGVTQTPRYLIKTRGQQVTLSCSPISGHRSVSWYQQTPGQGLQFLFEYFSETQRNKGNFPGRFSGRQFSNSRSEMNVSTLELGDSALYLCASSLALDIPSLAGAGNEQFFGPGTRLTVL.

This clonotype was detected a few times. The V gene is TRBV19, the J gene TRBJ1-1; tentatively, D is TRBD1 (6 bases). V lost 7 bases and J lost 1, with 13 bases in between. CDR1 LNHDA and CDR2 SQIVND come from the germline V gene (reference sequence). The CDR3 covers 14 residues. The CDR3: CASTEGVWNTEAFF. The CDR3 DNA follows: TGTGCCAGTACCGAGGGGGTCTGGAACACTGAAGCTTTCTTT.

The genes are TRBV29-1 and TRBJ2-5; 14 bases fit TRBD2. The CDR3 sequence is 22 residues long. Germline V gene data show CDR1 as SQVTM and CDR2 as ANQGSEA. The J segment lost 1 base and the V segment lost 1 base, leaving 20 bases of the junction unmatched. This chain's CDR3 is CSVEGPGPGLAGEAWVQETQYF. Here the CDR3 DNA reads TGCAGCGTTGAAGGACCCGGACCGGGACTAGCGGGAGAGGCGTGGGTCCAAGAGACCCAGTACTTC. Variable domain in full (rest from reference TRBV29-1 and TRBJ2-5): SAVISQKPSRDICQRGTSLTIQCQVDSQVTMMFWYRQQPGQSLTLIATANQGSEATYESGFVIDKFPISRPNLTFSTLTVSNMSPEDSSIYLCSVEGPGPGLAGEAWVQETQYFGPGTRLLVL.

The chain couples TRBV7-2 to TRBJ1-5; D perhaps matches TRBD1 (5 bases). This CDR3 region has 17 residues. V shed 1 base and J shed 3 bases, with 16 bases lying between them. Germline assignment: CDR1 SGHTA and CDR2 FQGNSA. CDR3 coding DNA: TGTGCCAGCAGCTTAGGGGCGAGGGGTGGGGACAATCAGCCCCAGCATTTT. Translating it yields CASSLGARGGDNQPQHF.

This clonotype was seen repeatedly, ten times or more. This rearrangement joins TRBV7-8 to TRBJ1-1; D is ambiguous. CDR1 and CDR2 from the germline V gene are SGHVS and FQNEAQ. V dropped 0 bases and J dropped 0 bases, with 8 bases sitting between them. This CDR3 contains 15 residues. CDR3 coding DNA: TGTGCCAGCAGCTTAGCCAACAGTTTGAACACTGAAGCTTTCTTT. It codes for CASSLANSLNTEAFF.

This clonotype was counted only a few times. The chain employs TRBV7-9 and TRBJ2-3; 10 bases agree with TRBD2. V lost 5 bases, J lost 2 bases, and 16 bases stayed unmatched. This CDR3 has 19 residues. Germline values: CDR1 SEHNR, CDR2 FQNEAQ (reference sequence). The CDR3 DNA reads as TGTGCCAGCAGCGACTCCTCGGGACTAGCGTACGTTTCCACAGATACGCAGTATTTT. Protein product: CASSDSSGLAYVSTDTQYF.

Only a few counts were recorded for this clonotype. The chain links TRBV4-3 to TRBJ1-5, with 7 bases that match TRBD1. V shed 6 bases and J 0 bases; nucleotides not matched to a gene: 5. There are 15 residues in the CDR3. Germline CDR1 is LGHNA and CDR2 is YSLEER. Written as DNA, the CDR3 is TGCGCCAGCAGTCCCGACAGGGATAGCAATCAGCCCCAGCATTTT. Amino acids: CASSPDRDSNQPQHF.

This clonotype was seen many times. The genes are TRBV7-4 and TRBJ2-7; 13 positions agree with TRBD2. CDR3 size: 16 residues. Unmatched junction bases numbered 9, after V lost 5 bases and J lost 5 bases. CDR1 and CDR2 (germline): SGHVT, SQSDAQ. The CDR3 loop is CASSPWTSGRENEQYF. CDR3 coding DNA: TGTGCCAGCAGCCCCTGGACTAGCGGGAGAGAAAACGAGCAGTACTTC. Full variable domain (missing parts from reference TRBV7-4 and TRBJ2-7): GAGVSQSPRYKVAKRGRDVALRCDSISGHVTLYWYRQTLGQGSEVLTYSQSDAQRDKSGRPSGRFSAERPERSVSTLKIQRTEQGDSAVYLCASSPWTSGRENEQYFGPGTRLTVT.

This clonotype came up many times. This CDR3 is CASPSDTGELFF. The CDR3 DNA follows: TGTGCCAGCCCTTCAGACACCGGGGAGCTGTTTTTT. V usage is TRBV7-2 and J usage is TRBJ2-2; the D is unclear. The CDR3 has 12 residues. Trimming removed 8 bases from V and 3 bases from J, with 7 bases in between. Germline V lookup: CDR1 SGHTA, CDR2 FQGNSA.

This clonotype was picked up many times. The rearrangement uses TRBV7-8 and TRBJ1-1, with D perhaps TRBD1 (5 bases). This CDR3 contains 14 residues. From germline, CDR1 is SGHVS and CDR2 FQNEAQ. V was shortened by 5 bases and J by 5 bases, with 15 bases between the two germline ends. The CDR3 nucleotides are TGTGCCAGCAGCATCGACAGATCGGGGACTGAAGCTTTCTTT. Translated, it gives CASSIDRSGTEAFF.

This chain links TRBV11-3 with TRBJ1-1, with TRBD1 identical over 11 bases. The V and J ends lost 4 bases and 0 bases, in that order; junction bases with no gene match: 4. Germline loops: CDR1 SGHNT, CDR2 YENEEA. The CDR3 extends over 16 amino acids. The CDR3 here is CASSSDRGPVNTEAFF. DNA of the CDR3: TGTGCCAGCAGCTCGGACAGGGGGCCAGTGAACACTGAAGCTTTCTTT.

The chain combines TRBV29-1 with TRBJ2-1; 9 nucleotides agree with TRBD1. The CDR3 spans 13 residues. The ends lost 7 bases at V and 9 bases at J; junction bases unmatched: 10. Germline-derived CDR1 and CDR2 are SQVTM and ANQGSEA. In DNA, the CDR3 is TGCAGCGAAACCGGGACAGGGTCGGGTGAGCAGTTCTTC. It translates to CSETGTGSGEQFF.

The V gene is TRBV4-3, the J gene TRBJ2-7; TRBD1 aligns across 7 bases. The length of the CDR3 is 15 residues. The V gene's germline CDR1 is LGHNA and CDR2 YSLEER. V lost 0 bases, J lost 0 bases, and 2 bases stayed unmatched. The CDR3: CASSQEGDSSYEQYF. The CDR3, as DNA: TGCGCCAGCAGCCAAGAAGGGGACAGCTCCTACGAGCAGTACTTC.

This sequence joins TRBV28 and TRBJ2-1; TRBD2 aligns across 9 bases. J was trimmed by 5 bases and V by 6 bases; bases with no gene match: 11. CDR1 is MDHEN, CDR2 SYDVKM, per germline. The CDR3 extends over 16 amino acids. The CDR3 loop reads CASSPLIAGANNEQFF. In DNA, the CDR3 is TGTGCCAGCAGCCCCCTCATAGCGGGGGCAAACAATGAGCAGTTCTTC. The whole variable domain, remainder taken from reference TRBV28 and TRBJ2-1, is DVKVTQSSRYLVKRTGEKVFLECVQDMDHENMFWYRQDPGLGLRLIYFSYDVKMKEKGDIPEGYSVSREKKERFSLILESASTNQTSMYLCASSPLIAGANNEQFFGPGTRLTVL.

This clonotype was detected a few times. The V gene is TRBV7-9, the J gene TRBJ2-7, with TRBD1 as a possible D gene (5 bases). Trimming cost V 3 bases and J 3 bases, with 15 bases left between them. Germline V gene lookup returns CDR1 SEHNR and CDR2 FQNEAQ (reference sequence). The CDR3 has 15 amino acids. CDR3 DNA: TGTGCCAGCAGCTTTGAGGCAGGGTTGTACTACGAGCAGTACTTC. It translates to CASSFEAGLYYEQYF.

This chain joins TRBV6-2 or TRBV6-3 and TRBJ2-2; TRBD2 might be the D (6 bases). Trimming pared 7 bases from V and 1 base from J, leaving 16 bases between. This CDR3 has 16 residues. Germline CDR1 and CDR2: MNHEY and SVGEGT. CDR3 nucleotide sequence: TGTGCCAGCACCATAGCGGAGACCAGGAACACCGGGGAGCTGTTTTTT. This gives the protein CASTIAETRNTGELFF.

The genes are TRBV20-1 and TRBJ1-4; perhaps TRBD1 as D (6 bases). The germline gives CDR1 DFQATT, CDR2 SNEGSKA (reference sequence). CDR3 length equals 18 residues. V lost 1 base to trimming and J lost 5 bases, with 23 bases between them. The CDR3 region is CSARGFRDTVFPNEKLFF. The CDR3 nucleotides read TGCAGTGCTAGAGGCTTCCGGGACACCGTCTTCCCGAATGAAAAACTGTTTTTT.

This chain connects TRBV25-1 to TRBJ2-2, with 14 nucleotides matching TRBD2. The CDR3 loop spans 17 amino acids. V dropped 7 bases and J dropped 6; count of bases not matched to a gene: 10. Germline CDR1 is MGHDK and CDR2 is SYGVNS. CDR3 sequence (DNA): TGTGCCAGCACTTCGGGACTAGCGGGAGAAAAGGCCGGGGAGCTGTTTTTT. It codes for CASTSGLAGEKAGELFF.

The rearrangement links TRBV27 to TRBJ1-6; D uncertain. The CDR3 sequence is 15 residues long. Germline V gene sequence: CDR1 MNHEY, CDR2 SMNVEV (reference sequence). The ends were cut back, 3 bases at V and 0 bases at J, with 6 bases in the middle. CDR3 in amino acids: CASSFTGSYNSPLHF. CDR3 coding DNA: TGTGCCAGCAGTTTCACCGGCTCCTATAATTCACCCCTCCACTTT.

The V gene is TRBV28, the J gene TRBJ2-7; TRBD1 matches 9 bases. V was clipped by 3 bases and J by 9 bases; unmatched bases: 6. Looked up from germline, CDR1 is MDHEN and CDR2 is SYDVKM. The CDR3 has 13 amino acids. CDR3 DNA: TGTGCCAGCAGTTTTGACAGGGGGATGTCGCAGTACTTC. It specifies CASSFDRGMSQYF. Combining the CDR3 with reference TRBV28 and TRBJ2-7 gives the whole variable domain DVKVTQSSRYLVKRTGEKVFLECVQDMDHENMFWYRQDPGLGLRLIYFSYDVKMKEKGDIPEGYSVSREKKERFSLILESASTNQTSMYLCASSFDRGMSQYFGPGTRLTVT.

This chain links TRBV27 with TRBJ2-5; D gene unclear. Germline loops: CDR1 MNHEY, CDR2 SMNVEV (reference sequence). V was cut by 4 bases and J by 1 base, with 10 bases left in between. CDR3 size: 14 residues. DNA of the CDR3: TGTGCCAGCAGTTGGTCAGCGTCCCAAGAGACCCAGTACTTC. Amino acid sequence: CASSWSASQETQYF.

The chain carries TRBV6-5 and TRBJ1-4, with no clear D. This CDR3 has 16 amino acids. V was trimmed by 0 bases and J by 0 bases, leaving 8 bases between them. Germline values: CDR1 MNHEY, CDR2 SVGAGI. The CDR3: CASSYSTNPTNEKLFF. CDR3 bases: TGTGCCAGCAGTTACTCGACAAATCCAACTAATGAAAAACTGTTTTTT.

The chain recombines TRBV6-6 with TRBJ2-3; unclear D gene. Germline-derived CDR1 and CDR2 are MNHNY and SVGAGI (reference sequence). V shed 5 bases and J shed 0 bases, with 15 bases lying between them. The CDR3 runs to 16 residues. The CDR3 loop reads CASSGWGSSSTDTQYF. As DNA, the CDR3 is TGTGCCAGCAGTGGCTGGGGATCCTCTAGCACAGATACGCAGTATTTT.

The chain uses TRBV6-2 or TRBV6-3 and TRBJ1-1; 9 bases agree with TRBD1. Germline V gives CDR1 MNHEY, CDR2 SVGEGT. J gave up 10 bases and V 7 bases, and 13 bases lay outside the gene matches. The CDR3 is 14 residues long. CDR3 DNA sequence: TGTGCCAGCACAGCCGGGACAGGGTCGAGGGGAGCTTTCTTT. It is translated as CASTAGTGSRGAFF.

This clonotype was seen a handful of times. The genes are TRBV10-3 and TRBJ1-5, with D unclear. This CDR3 has 12 amino acids. V was trimmed by 8 bases and J by 2 bases, leaving 7 bases between them. The germline gives CDR1 ENHRY, CDR2 SYGVKD. In DNA form, the CDR3 reads TGTGCCATCGGGTTGGGCAATCAGCCCCAGCATTTT. Its translation is CAIGLGNQPQHF.

This clonotype was detected many times. The chain has TRBV20-1 and TRBJ2-7; D perhaps matches TRBD2 (6 bases). Per the germline V gene, CDR1 is DFQATT and CDR2 is SNEGSKA (reference sequence). The CDR3 is 14 amino acids. V gave up 1 base and J gave up 0 bases, with 10 bases separating them. This CDR3 reads CSARGDGSSYEQYF. The CDR3 nucleotides are TGCAGTGCTAGAGGGGACGGGAGCTCCTACGAGCAGTACTTC.

V usage is TRBV6-5 and J usage is TRBJ2-1; no clear D. Trimming cost V 6 bases and J 0 bases, with 15 bases left between them. The germline CDR1 and CDR2 sequences are MNHEY and SVGAGI. The CDR3 has 16 amino acids. CDR3 sequence reads: CASSRGPFGSYNEQFF. The CDR3, as DNA: TGTGCCAGCAGCCGTGGACCCTTTGGCTCCTACAATGAGCAGTTCTTC.